The 21 T cell receptor beta chains given below trace back to one sample, sequenced in a study of identical twins. A single record per CDR3 protein comes from TCRdb applying MiXCR to the 5' RACE reads. In the table there are hundreds of thousands of distinct CDR3 sequences, less than 25% of which are singletons. These data also featured in a second study, about T cells expressing NK-cell markers.

Sequenced input: PBMCs. The receptors were sampled from a woman aged 18-29 years in good health.

The chain employs TRBV30 and TRBJ2-3; D not resolved. The ends were cut back, 0 bases at V and 2 bases at J, with 9 bases in the middle. The CDR3 is 14 amino acids. Germline-derived CDR1 and CDR2 are GTSNPN and SVGIG (reference sequence). The CDR3 protein is CAWSVLRATDTQYF. The CDR3 DNA reads as TGTGCCTGGAGTGTCCTCCGCGCCACAGATACGCAGTATTTT.

At least ten counts were recorded for this clonotype. The V gene is TRBV10-3, the J gene TRBJ2-7; D gene uncertain. The CDR3 extends over 12 amino acids. Per the germline V gene, CDR1 is ENHRY and CDR2 is SYGVKD. V lost 4 bases and J lost 5, with 9 bases in between. The CDR3 region is CAISANVDEQYF. In DNA, the CDR3 is TGTGCCATCAGTGCCAATGTGGACGAGCAGTACTTC.

This clonotype was counted many times. The chain is built from TRBV6-1 and TRBJ2-7; 10 bases fit TRBD1. This CDR3 is 14 amino acids long. Germline loops: CDR1 MNHNS, CDR2 SASEGT. The J segment lost 3 bases and the V segment lost 5 bases, leaving 4 bases of the junction unmatched. CDR3 amino acids: CASSRGQGNYEQYF. CDR3 sequence (DNA): TGTGCCAGCAGTCGGGGACAGGGGAACTACGAGCAGTACTTC.

In its sample, this clonotype was seen a few times. The genes are TRBV12-3 or TRBV12-4 and TRBJ1-3, with TRBD1 matching over 10 bases. CDR3 size: 14 residues. V dropped 6 bases and J dropped 8; count of bases not matched to a gene: 7. In DNA form, the CDR3 reads TGTGCCAGCAGCCCGGGACAGGGGCGAGACACCATATATTTT. Protein sequence: CASSPGQGRDTIYF.

This clonotype was seen a few times. The chain carries TRBV29-1 and TRBJ2-3, with TRBD1 matching 7 bases. Germline trimming cut 7 bases from V and 4 bases from J; bases unmatched to any gene: 11. The CDR3 extends over 14 amino acids. CDR1 is SQVTM, CDR2 ANQGSEA, per germline. Here the CDR3 DNA reads TGCAGCGCCGAGACAGGGTACAATCCAGATACGCAGTATTTT. Its translation is CSAETGYNPDTQYF.

In its sample, this clonotype was seen a few times. This chain connects TRBV12-5 to TRBJ2-7; TRBD2 is a possible D gene (6 bases). Germline V gene data show CDR1 as LGHNT and CDR2 as FRNRAP. The CDR3 consists of 13 residues. The germline V and J ends were trimmed by 7 bases and 2 bases, with 12 bases remaining between them. The CDR3, as DNA: TGTGCTAGTGCCCCGACTAGAACCTACGAGCAGTACTTC. Protein product: CASAPTRTYEQYF.

Here the CDR3 reads CSARAPTSGRWETQYF. DNA for the CDR3: TGCAGTGCTAGAGCGCCCACTAGCGGGAGGTGGGAGACCCAGTACTTC. This rearrangement joins TRBV20-1 to TRBJ2-5; 12 bases align to TRBD2. Trimming at V came to 1 base and at J to 5 bases, leaving 8 bases not matched to a gene. The germline V gene encodes CDR1 DFQATT and CDR2 SNEGSKA (reference sequence). The CDR3 consists of 16 residues.

This sequence joins TRBV3-1 and TRBJ2-1; D not resolved. Germline CDR1 and CDR2: LGHDT and YNNKEL (reference sequence). The CDR3 covers 16 residues. Trimming removed 5 bases at V and 0 bases at J, with 14 bases between. This CDR3 is CASSSGSHSSYNEQFF. For the CDR3, the DNA is TGTGCCAGCAGCTCCGGTAGCCACAGCTCCTACAATGAGCAGTTCTTC.

This clonotype was recorded a few times. The J gene is TRBJ1-6, the V gene TRBV20-1, with D perhaps TRBD1 (5 bases). Germline CDR1 DFQATT, CDR2 SNEGSKA (reference sequence). This CDR3 has 13 residues. V lost 1 base, J lost 7 bases, and 8 bases lay in between. The CDR3, as DNA: TGCAGTGCTAGAGCCAGGGAGAATTCACCCCTCCACTTT. The encoded protein is CSARARENSPLHF.

This clonotype was picked up a small number of times. This rearrangement joins TRBV15 to TRBJ2-4; D may correspond to TRBD1 or TRBD2 (6 bases each). CDR1 LNHNV and CDR2 YYDKDF come from the germline V gene (reference sequence). The V end was cut by 3 bases, the J end by 0 bases, with 12 bases between. The CDR3 is 16 residues long. CDR3 protein: CATSRRGDLAKNIQYF. Here the CDR3 DNA reads TGTGCCACCAGCAGGAGGGGGGACCTAGCCAAAAACATTCAGTACTTC. The full variable domain, in which reference TRBV15 and TRBJ2-4 provide the parts outside the CDR3, is DAMVIQNPRYQVTQFGKPVTLSCSQTLNHNVMYWYQQKSSQAPKLLFHYYDKDFNNEADTPDNFQSRRPNTSFCFLDIRSPGLGDTAMYLCATSRRGDLAKNIQYFGAGTRLSVL.

CDR3 in DNA: TGTGCCAGCAGCTTAGCTAGCGGGGCCTCCTACGAGCAGTACTTC. Translating it yields CASSLASGASYEQYF. This chain uses TRBV7-2 with TRBJ2-7, with 8 positions matching TRBD2. V was pared by 0 bases and J by 0 bases, with 1 base of the junction left unmatched. The CDR3 consists of 15 residues. Germline CDR1 SGHTA, CDR2 FQGNSA.

V is TRBV20-1 and J is TRBJ2-4; 13 nucleotides line up with TRBD2. This CDR3 is built from 15 residues. The V and J ends lost 2 bases and 10 bases, in that order; junction bases with no gene match: 8. Germline loops: CDR1 DFQATT, CDR2 SNEGSKA (reference sequence). The DNA for the CDR3 is TGCAGTGCTAGACGTGGGGGGACTAGCGGGATGATTCAGTACTTC. Translation gives CSARRGGTSGMIQYF.

This clonotype was recorded a few times. Germline is not matched at one junction end, which may reflect a read error. J is TRBJ2-5 and V is TRBV6-1; 8 nucleotides line up with TRBD2. Germline CDR1 reads MNHNS; CDR2 reads SASEGT. This CDR3 is built from 14 residues. The CDR3 nucleotides read TGTGCCAGCAGCATGACTAGCGCCGGCCCGGGGAGACTCTTC. Its protein is CASSMTSAGPGRLF.

The chain uses TRBV2 and TRBJ2-1, with D tentatively TRBD2 (5 bases). The germline V gene encodes CDR1 SNHLY and CDR2 FYNNEI. With 6 bases removed from V and 0 bases from J, the gap between germline ends came to 15 bases. The CDR3 length is 16 residues. CDR3 bases: TGTGCCAGCAGACCCGGACTCACGAGCTCCTACAATGAGCAGTTCTTC. Protein product: CASRPGLTSSYNEQFF.

This clonotype showed up just a few times. The chain uses TRBV12-3 or TRBV12-4 and TRBJ2-1; D uncertain. The V gene lost 6 bases and the J gene lost 1 base, with 13 bases spanning the gap. The CDR3 sequence is 15 residues long. CDR3 sequence: CASSSATVSYNEQFF. The CDR3 nucleotides read TGTGCCAGCAGCTCCGCCACCGTATCCTACAATGAGCAGTTCTTC.

The genes are TRBV20-1 and TRBJ1-1; possibly TRBD1 for D (6 bases). CDR3 length: 13 amino acids. CDR1 is DFQATT and CDR2 is SNEGSKA in the germline V gene (reference sequence). CDR3 sequence reads: CRAVRDKNTEAFF. The CDR3 DNA sequence: TGCAGGGCCGTCCGGGACAAGAACACTGAAGCTTTCTTT.

This clonotype was recorded a few times. This chain connects TRBV12-3 or TRBV12-4 to TRBJ2-7, with 8 bases that match TRBD1. V shed 4 bases and J 0 bases; nucleotides not matched to a gene: 5. There are 15 residues in the CDR3. This chain's CDR3 is CASSSRDRSSYEQYF. The CDR3 DNA sequence: TGTGCCAGCAGTTCTCGGGACAGGAGCTCCTACGAGCAGTACTTC.

This clonotype was observed a handful of times. This rearrangement joins TRBV5-1 to TRBJ2-1; the D is unclear. V dropped 4 bases and J dropped 4 bases, with 9 bases sitting between them. Germline V gives CDR1 SGHRS, CDR2 YFSETQ. CDR3 length equals 13 residues. CDR3: CASSPDWYNEQFF. In nucleotides, the CDR3 is TGCGCCAGCAGCCCCGACTGGTACAATGAGCAGTTCTTC.

The CDR3 reads CASSGGGTSGRPSTDTQYF. In DNA, the CDR3 is TGTGCCAGCAGCGGGGGAGGGACTAGCGGGAGGCCCAGCACAGATACGCAGTATTTT. The V and J genes are TRBV11-2 and TRBJ2-3; 15 positions match TRBD2. Germline CDR1 SGHAT, CDR2 FQNNGV. The CDR3 is 19 residues long. Germline trimming cut 5 bases from V and 0 bases from J; bases unmatched to any gene: 9. Full variable domain (missing parts from reference TRBV11-2 and TRBJ2-3): EAGVAQSPRYKIIEKRQSVAFWCNPISGHATLYWYQQILGQGPKLLIQFQNNGVVDDSQLPKDRFSAERLKGVDSTLKIQPAKLEDSAVYLCASSGGGTSGRPSTDTQYFGPGTRLTVL.

In its sample, this clonotype was seen once. This sequence joins TRBV11-2 and TRBJ2-3; D gene ambiguous. CDR3 length equals 14 residues. V shed 3 bases and J shed 4 bases, with 11 bases lying between them. CDR1 is SGHAT and CDR2 is FQNNGV in the germline V gene. CDR3 protein: CASSLFWSADTQYF. The CDR3 coding sequence is TGTGCCAGCAGCTTGTTCTGGTCCGCAGATACGCAGTATTTT.

The V call is TRBV20-1, the J call TRBJ2-3; 8 nucleotides match TRBD2. V lost 6 bases and J lost 4; bases outside the gene matches: 9. Germline CDR1 and CDR2: DFQATT and SNEGSKA (reference sequence). The CDR3 length is 14 residues. The CDR3 is CSAATSGRADTQYF. The CDR3 DNA reads TGCAGTGCAGCTACTAGCGGACGGGCAGATACGCAGTATTTT.